This T cell receptor (beta chain) was recorded in a study of blood T cell repertoires in COVID-19. The V end was cut by 4 bases, the J end by 6 bases, with 19 bases between. The CDR3 spans 15 residues. The germline V gene encodes CDR1 MNHEY and CDR2 SVGAGI. Original processing notes: The authors estimated nucleated cell counts from reference gene primer amplification. Repertoires were generated with immunoSEQ multiplex PCR, while TCRdb's copy carries only in-frame clones and drops some. D and trimming were read from the DNA, whereas the V and J calls and clone size are those reported in that table. The table shows over 85,000 clones, with around 86% occurring only once.

This sequence was found in an elderly woman with acute or convalescent COVID-19. The chain is built from TRBV6-5 and TRBJ2-7; a weak D match, TRBD2 (6 bases). Sequenced: peripheral blood. The CDR3 DNA reads as TGTGCCAGCAGTTCCTCGCGGGGTCGGGAAGGCGAGCAGTACTTC. It encodes CASSSSRGREGEQYF.